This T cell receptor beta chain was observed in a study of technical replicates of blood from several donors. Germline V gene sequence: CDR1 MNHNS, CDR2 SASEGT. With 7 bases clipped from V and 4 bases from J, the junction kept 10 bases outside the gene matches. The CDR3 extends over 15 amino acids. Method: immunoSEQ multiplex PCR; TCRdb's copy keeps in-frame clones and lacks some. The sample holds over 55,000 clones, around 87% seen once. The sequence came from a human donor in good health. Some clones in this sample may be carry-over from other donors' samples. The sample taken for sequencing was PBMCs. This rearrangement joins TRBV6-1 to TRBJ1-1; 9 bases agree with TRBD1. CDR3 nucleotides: TGTGCCAGCACACCGATACAGGGGGCGGGCACTGAAGCTTTCTTT. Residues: CASTPIQGAGTEAFF.